This entry lists 13 T cell receptor beta chains sequenced from one sample in a study of blood T cell repertoires in COVID-19. Data came from immunoSEQ multiplex PCR; TCRdb stores just in-frame clones and leaves some out. Seen here are a few hundred thousand clones, roughly 88% observed once, and the top ten hold roughly 10%. The specimen was peripheral blood. Receptors were obtained from a woman between 70 and 85 years old with COVID-19, enrolled during active disease.

V is TRBV18 and J is TRBJ1-2, with TRBD1 as a possible D gene (5 bases). The germline CDR1 and CDR2 sequences are KGHSH and LQKENI. V was shortened by 3 bases and J by 8 bases, with 16 bases between the two germline ends. The CDR3 covers 14 residues. The CDR3 bases are TGTGCCAGCTCACCGGGGGTCTTGGCGGGAGGCTACACCTTC. Protein product: CASSPGVLAGGYTF.

This chain links TRBV5-4 with TRBJ1-4; D not resolved. CDR1 and CDR2 (germline): SGHNT, YYREEE (reference sequence). V lost 5 bases, J lost 0 bases, and 14 bases lay in between. The CDR3 has 16 amino acids. CDR3 in amino acids: CASSRNIGATNEKLFF. Written as DNA, the CDR3 is TGTGCCAGCAGTCGGAACATAGGAGCAACTAATGAAAAACTGTTTTTT.

This chain joins TRBV12-3 or TRBV12-4 and TRBJ2-7; 10 bases are a match to TRBD2. The V gene end was trimmed by 9 bases and the J gene end by 4 bases; junction bases not matched to a gene: 6. The CDR3 runs 13 residues. The CDR3 nucleotides read TGTGCCAGTACGGGACTAGCGTCATACGAGCAGTACTTC. Translating gives CASTGLASYEQYF.

This clone was recorded only once. This chain uses TRBV6-5 with TRBJ1-2; 8 positions agree with TRBD1. The CDR3 length is 15 residues. Germline values: CDR1 MNHEY, CDR2 SVGAGI. The V segment lost 5 bases and the J segment 8 bases; nucleotides outside the gene matches: 13. CDR3 sequence (DNA): TGTGCCAGCAGTCCTCCGACAGGGGCAGCGAAAGGCTACACCTTC. Protein product: CASSPPTGAAKGYTF.

The V and J genes are TRBV7-2 and TRBJ1-6; D perhaps matches TRBD1 (6 bases). Germline V CDR1 and CDR2: SGHTA, FQGNSA. Trimming removed 1 base at V and 7 bases at J, with 8 bases between. The CDR3 length is 14 residues. CDR3: CASSLVTGNSPLHF. CDR3 nucleotides: TGTGCCAGCAGCTTAGTAACAGGGAATTCACCCCTCCACTTT.

There are a few counts of this clone. The chain employs TRBV5-6 and TRBJ2-5; TRBD2 matches at 10 bases. V dropped 3 bases and J dropped 5; count of bases not matched to a gene: 4. Germline V gives CDR1 SGHDT, CDR2 YYEEEE. This CDR3 region has 14 residues. CDR3 sequence reads: CASSYRSGRETQYF. DNA of the CDR3: TGTGCCAGCAGCTATCGTAGCGGGAGGGAGACCCAGTACTTC.

The genes are TRBV10-3 and TRBJ1-3, with 7 bases matching TRBD1. Germline CDR1 is ENHRY and CDR2 is SYGVKD. The CDR3 has 14 residues. Trimming took 5 bases from V and 2 from J; bases not matched to a gene: 3. CDR3 region: CAISHRGTGNTIYF. In nucleotides, the CDR3 is TGTGCCATCAGTCACAGGGGAACTGGAAACACCATATATTTT.

The chain employs TRBV19 and TRBJ2-2; D uncertain. V was cut by 5 bases and J by 6 bases, with 13 bases left in between. The CDR3 covers 14 residues. Germline V CDR1 and CDR2: LNHDA, SQIVND (reference sequence). DNA of the CDR3: TGTGCCAGTAGTCCCCACATCGGGTCCGGGGAGCTGTTTTTT. This translates into CASSPHIGSGELFF.

The V and J genes are TRBV30 and TRBJ2-2, with TRBD2 matching over 9 bases. This CDR3 region has 15 residues. V trimming: 3 bases; J trimming: 4 bases; junction bases outside the gene matches: 6. The germline gives CDR1 GTSNPN, CDR2 SVGIG (reference sequence). The CDR3 DNA is TGTGCCTGGAGATTTAGCGGGAGTGGCACCGGGGAGCTGTTTTTT. Protein product: CAWRFSGSGTGELFF.

The CDR3 sequence is CSARMTGGGSTEAFF. In nucleotides, the CDR3 is TGCAGCGCAAGAATGACAGGGGGCGGAAGCACTGAAGCTTTCTTT. This chain uses TRBV29-1 with TRBJ1-1, with 10 bases lining up with TRBD1. V dropped 7 bases and J dropped 4; count of bases not matched to a gene: 12. The CDR3 is 15 amino acids. The germline V gene encodes CDR1 SQVTM and CDR2 ANQGSEA.

The V call is TRBV6-5, the J call TRBJ2-3; TRBD2 is a possible D gene (5 bases). The CDR3 consists of 13 residues. The germline V and J ends were trimmed by 6 bases and 0 bases, with 7 bases remaining between them. Germline values: CDR1 MNHEY, CDR2 SVGAGI. The CDR3 spells CASSRGSTDTQYF. For the CDR3, the DNA is TGTGCCAGCAGCAGAGGGAGCACAGATACGCAGTATTTT.

This rearrangement joins TRBV7-9 to TRBJ1-6; weak D call: TRBD1 (5 bases). Trimming pared 4 bases from V and 3 bases from J, leaving 16 bases between. The CDR3 is 17 residues long. CDR1 and CDR2 (germline): SEHNR, FQNEAQ (reference sequence). The CDR3 sequence is CASSSTRTGDYNSPLHF. For the CDR3, the DNA is TGTGCCAGCAGCTCCACAAGAACGGGGGACTATAATTCACCCCTCCACTTT.

Concerning this clone: The junction departs from germline at one end; a sequencing error may be responsible. The CDR3 DNA follows: TGTGCCAGCAGTTCAGGCCCGGGAGGAAGGGACCACTTC. Translating gives CASSSGPGGRDHF. The V call is TRBV28, the J call TRBJ1-2; D possibly corresponds to TRBD1 (5 bases). This CDR3 has 13 residues. CDR1 is MDHEN, CDR2 SYDVKM, per germline.